Many counts were recorded for the clone carrying this TCR beta chain. Antigen specificity is unknown. Exclusion criteria comprised uncontrolled infection, other autoimmune disease, pregnancy or lactation. Using RNA transcripts as the source, TCR beta CDR3 regions were amplified. An initial round of RT-PCR targeting the TCR CDR3 relied on the HTBI primer set. TCRdb processed the multiplex PCR reads anew with MiXCR; each CDR3 protein has one entry. The repertoire has 350,000 to 400,000 distinct CDR3 sequences, 14% to 15% of them found once; the top ten carry about 30%. CDR3 size: 13 residues. CDR1 is MDHEN, CDR2 SYDVKM, per germline. V dropped 2 bases and J dropped 4 bases, with 6 bases sitting between them. This sample was included in a study of T cells in Graves' hyperthyroidism and ophthalmopathy. Study as a whole: Peripheral blood draws took place at initial diagnosis, ahead of any treatment. General study results and limits: Ophthalmopathy and stable hyperthyroidism were told apart by a 13 V-J model. Most expanded thyroid clonotypes above 0.001 recurred in blood.

This rearrangement joins TRBV28 to TRBJ2-1, with D unclear. Specimen: blood. The sequence was obtained from a woman younger than 45 with Graves' hyperthyroidism. The CDR3: CASSLDDYNEQFF. DNA of the CDR3: TGTGCCAGCAGTTTAGACGATTACAATGAGCAGTTCTTC.